This TCR beta chain was sequenced in a study of cytomegalovirus exposure and HLA in healthy donors. Study findings and constraints: A later look showed TCR association rates differing by HLA locus, highest for DRB1 and lowest for HLA-C. Donor immune exposure was known only as CMV serostatus. Previous analysis showed most TCR beta V segments were productive about 90% or about 30% of the time.

The PCR had 60 Vbeta and 13 Jbeta primers. Here immunoSEQ multiplex PCR was the method, and the copy in TCRdb shows in-frame clones only, minus some. The sample yields 250,000 to 350,000 clones, roughly 90% seen once. The CDR3 loop spans 14 amino acids. V lost 6 bases to trimming and J lost 3 bases, with 14 bases between them. The germline V gene has CDR1 LNHDA and CDR2 SQIVND (reference sequence). Notes on this clone: The antigen is unknown.

The TCR comes from a middle-aged man in good health and CMV-seropositive. Sequencing was done on a sample of PBMCs. The chain combines TRBV19 with TRBJ1-1; tentatively, D is TRBD1 (6 bases). The CDR3 reads CASRAGGGHTEAFF. As DNA, the CDR3 is TGTGCCAGTAGGGCCGGCGGGGGGCACACTGAAGCTTTCTTT.